This note documents a single T cell receptor (beta chain) sequence. This receptor's antigen is unknown. No base-level quality is on record; no much larger clone is a single base apart. These data belong to a study of blood T cell repertoires in COVID-19 (dated by TCRdb to 2019 to 2021). Describing the broader study: Samples covering the acute and convalescent phases of COVID-19 were provided by collaborators in the United States, Italy and Spain. The prospective study material was composed of cDNA or gDNA derived from T cells, B-cell-depleted T cells, or PBMCs. The sample metadata nearly always contained a de-identified subject ID, COVID-19 status, age in years and sex. HLA class I and class II types, where available, came from metadata supplied by the sample provider rather than from assay-based typing. The repertoires were released in a freely available public database intended as a resource for research on the immune response to SARS-CoV-2. The dataset comprised deeply sampled blood TCRbeta repertoires from subjects exposed to, actively infected with, or recovered from COVID-19. Samples came from the ongoing ImmuneRACE study (first 160 participants) plus 1,254 subjects from 6 global collaborators.

TCRbeta CDR3 regions were amplified from genomic DNA using the immunoSEQ Assay, a bias-controlled multiplex PCR. For the original study's pipeline: The number of nucleated cells in each sample was estimated from the amplification of reference gene primers within the assay. To quantify the absolute abundance of each unique TCRbeta CDR3 rearrangement, sequence reads were collapsed and filtered. Productive Simpson clonality was computed per sample as the square root of Simpson's diversity index over productive rearrangements. In TCRdb, the immuneACCESS table is reduced to in-frame sequences with V and J assigned. These tables do not hold every clone; where another copy was compared, an unresolved V gene accounts for under half, and the others remain unexplained. That table gives V, J and clone size, and the DNA gave D and trimming. This sample gives approximately 50,000 clones in total; approximately 85% of them show up just once. Of the sample, 5.5% to 7.5% is held by the ten largest clones.

Summary of the overall study and its limitations: How much clinical and demographic metadata was included differed by source and by participant, and the metadata was provided uncurated.

Whole blood was collected in K2EDTA tubes by collaborating institutions according to the institutions' own protocols. Collaborator samples were shipped for TCRbeta analysis as frozen whole blood, isolated PBMCs, or DNA extracted from either sample type. The V end loses 6 bases and the J end loses 1 base, and a stretch of 9 bases separates them. The CDR3 numbers 13 residues from cysteine through phenylalanine. Of all the DNA, just the CDR3 is kept, 39 bases in frame from base 1. From the germline V gene, CDR1 is SGHTA and CDR2 is FQGTGA. The TCR sequence derives from a man aged 55 to 70 with acute or convalescent COVID-19. The chain is made from TRBV7-3 and TRBJ1-1; the D gene is not confidently resolved. Input material: peripheral blood. CDR3 reads: CASRRQENTEAFF. The DNA reads as follows: TGTGCCAGCAGAAGGCAGGAGAACACTGAAGCTTTCTTT.